This T cell receptor beta chain was captured by sequencing in a study of T-cell reconstitution after alpha-beta-depleted transplantation in children. The CDR3 loop spans 18 amino acids. V lost 3 bases and J lost 7, with 25 bases in between. Germline V lookup: CDR1 MNHEY, CDR2 SVGAGI. This clonotype was found a few times. Its matching antigen is unknown. The authors prepared the TCRbeta library with unique molecular identifiers. TCRdb reprocessed the PCR reads via MiXCR and lists one record per CDR3 protein. The sample gives around 580,000 distinct CDR3 sequences, roughly 24% of which show up once; roughly 15% is in the top ten. Regarding the study as a whole: Diversity and T-cell counts at one year after transplant derived mostly from new T cells. Where alpha-beta T cells came from about two months after transplant was reportedly several hundred expanded graft clones. It was surviving recipient T cells and thymic progenitors that gave some patients high TCRbeta diversity at day 60.

The clonotype originates from a boy younger than two who had a stem cell transplant for acute myeloid leukemia, so the T cells may come from the graft donor. The sample in question was PBMCs, mostly from graft donor cells, obtained 360 days after TCRalphabeta/CD19-depleted stem cell transplant. The chain joins TRBV6-5 to TRBJ2-1, with D maybe TRBD2 (6 bases). The CDR3 region has the DNA TGTGCCAGCAGTTATGGCCCGGGCGGGAAGACTTGGGTTAATGAGCAGTTCTTC. It yields the protein CASSYGPGGKTWVNEQFF.